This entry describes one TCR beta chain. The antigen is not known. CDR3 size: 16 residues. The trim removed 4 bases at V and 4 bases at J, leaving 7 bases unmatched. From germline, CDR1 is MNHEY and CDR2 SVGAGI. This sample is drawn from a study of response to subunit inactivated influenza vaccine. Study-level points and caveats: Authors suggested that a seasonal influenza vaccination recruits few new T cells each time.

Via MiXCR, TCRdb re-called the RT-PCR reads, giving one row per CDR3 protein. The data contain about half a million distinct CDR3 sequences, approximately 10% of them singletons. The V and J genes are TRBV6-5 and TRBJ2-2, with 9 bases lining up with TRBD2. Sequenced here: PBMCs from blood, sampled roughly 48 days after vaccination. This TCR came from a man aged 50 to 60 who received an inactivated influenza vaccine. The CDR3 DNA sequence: TGTGCCAGCAGTTTCCGAGGGACTAGCTTCACCGGGGAGCTGTTTTTT. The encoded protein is CASSFRGTSFTGELFF.